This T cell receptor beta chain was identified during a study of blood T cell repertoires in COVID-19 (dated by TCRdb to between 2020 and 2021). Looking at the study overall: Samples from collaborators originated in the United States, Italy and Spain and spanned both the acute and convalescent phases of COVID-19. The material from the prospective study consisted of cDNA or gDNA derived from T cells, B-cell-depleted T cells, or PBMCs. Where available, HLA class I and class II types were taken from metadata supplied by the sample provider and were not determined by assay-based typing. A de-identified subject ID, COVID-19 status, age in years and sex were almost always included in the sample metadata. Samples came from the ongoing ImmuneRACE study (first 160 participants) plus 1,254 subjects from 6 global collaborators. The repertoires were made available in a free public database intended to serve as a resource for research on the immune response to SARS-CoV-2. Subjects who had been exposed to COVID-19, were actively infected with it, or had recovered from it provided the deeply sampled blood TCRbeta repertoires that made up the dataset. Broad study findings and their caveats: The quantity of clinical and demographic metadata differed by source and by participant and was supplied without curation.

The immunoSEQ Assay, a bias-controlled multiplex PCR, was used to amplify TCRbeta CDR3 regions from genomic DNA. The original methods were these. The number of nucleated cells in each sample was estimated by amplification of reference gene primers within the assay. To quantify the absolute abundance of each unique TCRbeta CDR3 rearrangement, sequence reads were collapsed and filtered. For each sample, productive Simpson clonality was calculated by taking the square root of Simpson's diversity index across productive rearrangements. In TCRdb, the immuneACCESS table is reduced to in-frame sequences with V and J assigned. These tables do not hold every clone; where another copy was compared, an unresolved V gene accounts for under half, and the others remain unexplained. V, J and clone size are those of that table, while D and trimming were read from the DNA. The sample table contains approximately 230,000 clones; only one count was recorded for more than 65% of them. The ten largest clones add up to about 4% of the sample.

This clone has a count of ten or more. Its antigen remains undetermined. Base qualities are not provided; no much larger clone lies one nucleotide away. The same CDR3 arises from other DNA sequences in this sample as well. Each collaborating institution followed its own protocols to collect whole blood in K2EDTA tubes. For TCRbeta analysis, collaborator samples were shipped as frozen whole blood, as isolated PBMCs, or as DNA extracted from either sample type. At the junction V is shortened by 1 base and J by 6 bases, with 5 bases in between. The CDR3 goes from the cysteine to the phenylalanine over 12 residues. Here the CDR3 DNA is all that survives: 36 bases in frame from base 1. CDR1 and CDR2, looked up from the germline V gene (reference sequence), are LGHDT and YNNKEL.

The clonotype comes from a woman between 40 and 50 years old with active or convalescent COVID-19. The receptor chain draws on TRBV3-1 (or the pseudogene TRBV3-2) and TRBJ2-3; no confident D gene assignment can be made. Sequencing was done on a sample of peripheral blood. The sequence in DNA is TGTGCCAGCAGCCAAGTAAGCGATACGCAGTATTTT. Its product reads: CASSQVSDTQYF.